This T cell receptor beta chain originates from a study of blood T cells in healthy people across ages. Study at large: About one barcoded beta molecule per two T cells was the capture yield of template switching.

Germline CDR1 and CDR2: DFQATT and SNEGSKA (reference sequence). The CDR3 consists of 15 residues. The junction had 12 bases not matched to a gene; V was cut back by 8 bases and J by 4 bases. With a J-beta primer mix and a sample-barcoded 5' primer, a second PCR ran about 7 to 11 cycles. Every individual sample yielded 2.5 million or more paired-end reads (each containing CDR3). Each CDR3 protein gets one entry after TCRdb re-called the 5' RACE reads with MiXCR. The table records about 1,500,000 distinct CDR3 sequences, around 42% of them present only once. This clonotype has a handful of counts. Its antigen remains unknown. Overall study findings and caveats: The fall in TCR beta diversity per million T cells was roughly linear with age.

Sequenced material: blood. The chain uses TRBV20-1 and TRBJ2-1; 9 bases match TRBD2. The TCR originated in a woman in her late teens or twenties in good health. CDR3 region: CSPTRTSAPYNEQFF. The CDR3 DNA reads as TGCAGTCCGACAAGGACTAGCGCACCATACAATGAGCAGTTCTTC.